This T cell receptor (beta chain) was observed in a study of PD-L1 blockade in urothelial cancer. Patients' cancers were locally advanced or metastatic urothelial carcinomas. Whole-study results and caveats: By 3 weeks, tumor-associated blood clones had expanded more in durable-benefit patients.

CDR3 length: 14 amino acids. CDR1 is PRHDT, CDR2 FYEKMQ, per germline (reference sequence). J lost 6 bases, V lost 5 bases, and 6 bases had no gene match. A remark on this clone: Its antigen is not identified.

The method was immunoSEQ multiplex PCR; TCRdb's version includes in-frame clones alone and lacks a portion of them. The top ten clones hold approximately 7.6% of a sample with 45,000 to 60,000 clones, 70% to 90% of them seen once. Sequencing was performed on PBMCs, taken around atezolizumab (anti-PD-L1) treatment. The source is a man in his 60s with urothelial cancer. The chain uses TRBV13 and TRBJ2-1; 8 nucleotides match TRBD2. CDR3 protein: CASSPGTRGNEQFF. In DNA form, the CDR3 reads TGTGCCAGCAGCCCCGGGACTAGAGGCAATGAGCAGTTCTTC.